This T cell receptor beta chain was observed in a study of cytomegalovirus exposure and HLA in healthy donors. Vbeta (60) and Jbeta (13) primers were used in the PCR. The table came from immunoSEQ multiplex PCR; TCRdb's copy has only in-frame clones and leaves some out. Among some 84,000 clones listed, more than 60% were seen once. Trimming pared 6 bases from V and 4 bases from J, leaving 9 bases between. Germline assignment: CDR1 MNHEY and CDR2 SVGAGI. This CDR3 has 12 amino acids. Sequencing was carried out using PBMCs. The rearrangement links TRBV6-5 to TRBJ1-1, with TRBD1 as a possible D gene (6 bases). The clonotype originates from a boy between 10 and 17 years old in good health and CMV-seronegative. The CDR3 nucleotides read TGTGCCAGCAGAATAGGGGGCACTGAAGCTTTCTTT. It yields the protein CASRIGGTEAFF.